This is a list of T cell receptor beta chains from one sample in a study of blood T cell repertoires in COVID-19. Clones were read by immunoSEQ multiplex PCR, and TCRdb kept only the in-frame ones, dropping some. The sample gives approximately 97,000 clones, 75% to 90% of which show up once; roughly 5.2% is in the top ten. What was sequenced was peripheral blood. Every receptor here comes from a woman in her forties or fifties with COVID-19, enrolled during active disease. Each CDR3 is given with its conserved first and last residue. The D gene is left open where the match is weak. Size tells how often a clone was seen (once, few, many) or the class of an expanded clone, and some rows leave it out.

CDR3	DNA	J	D	size	V
CASSHIDRGVADTQYF	TGCGCCAGCAGCCACATCGACAGGGGAGTGGCAGATACGCAGTATTTT	TRBJ2-3	TRBD1	.	TRBV5-1
CASSVVGGTNTEAFF	TGTGCCAGCAGCGTAGTGGGAGGTACTAACACTGAAGCTTTCTTT	TRBJ1-1	.	.	TRBV9
CAWTEGAQDQPQHF	TGTGCCTGGACCGAAGGGGCACAGGATCAGCCCCAGCATTTT	TRBJ1-5	.	.	TRBV30
CASSQVLAYEQYF	TGTGCCAGCAGCCAAGTCCTAGCTTACGAGCAGTACTTC	TRBJ2-7	.	.	TRBV3-1/TRBV3-2
CASSQDISTNEKLFF	TGCGCCAGCAGCCAAGATATCTCAACTAATGAAAAACTGTTTTTT	TRBJ1-4	.	.	TRBV4-3
CAWSRQGIDTQYF	TGTGCCTGGAGTCGGCAGGGGATAGATACGCAGTATTTT	TRBJ2-3	.	.	TRBV30
CASSVGGDELYGYTF	TGTGCCAGCAGCGTAGGGGGGGACGAACTCTATGGCTACACCTTC	TRBJ1-2	.	.	TRBV9
CASSPSRGVSYEQYF	TGTGCCAGCAGCCCCAGCCGCGGGGTTTCCTACGAGCAGTACTTC	TRBJ2-7	.	.	TRBV9
CASSIAGILNTIYF	TGTGCCAGTAGTATCGCGGGAATACTGAACACCATATATTTT	TRBJ1-3	.	.	TRBV19
CASSMSTGSSPLHF	TGTGCCAGTAGTATGTCGACGGGAAGTTCACCCCTCCACTTT	TRBJ1-6	.	.	TRBV19
CASSLDRNTEAFF	TGTGCCAGCAGCTTAGACAGGAACACTGAAGCTTTCTTT	TRBJ1-1	.	.	TRBV7-9
CASSPWGGTDTQYF	TGTGCCAGCAGCCCGTGGGGGGGCACAGATACGCAGTATTTT	TRBJ2-3	.	.	TRBV7-2
CASSEVANYGYTF	TGTGCCAGCAGCGAGGTAGCTAACTATGGCTACACCTTC	TRBJ1-2	.	.	TRBV28
CASSAGQDTQYF	TGTGCTAGTTCAGCGGGGCAAGATACGCAGTATTTT	TRBJ2-3	TRBD2	.	TRBV12-5
CASSESPGQSQPQHF	TGTGCCAGCAGTGAGTCTCCGGGACAATCACAGCCCCAGCATTTT	TRBJ1-5	.	.	TRBV6-1
CASRLGARQVNTEAFF	TGTGCCAGCAGGTTAGGGGCCCGACAGGTAAACACTGAAGCTTTCTTT	TRBJ1-1	.	few	TRBV27
CASSVRDSQETQYF	TGTGCCAGCTCAGTAAGGGACAGCCAAGAGACCCAGTACTTC	TRBJ2-5	TRBD1	.	TRBV18
CASSLVGTSGGYNEQFF	TGTGCCAGCAGCTTAGTAGGGACTAGCGGGGGGTACAATGAGCAGTTCTTC	TRBJ2-1	TRBD2	.	TRBV7-9
CASMGLAGNTGELFF	TGTGCCAGTATGGGACTAGCGGGGAACACCGGGGAGCTGTTTTTT	TRBJ2-2	TRBD2	few	TRBV19
CASRVTGRGEQFF	TGTGCCAGCAGGGTAACAGGGCGAGGGGAGCAGTTCTTC	TRBJ2-1	.	.	TRBV2
CVRSLTVSAPPETQYF	TGTGTCAGAAGCTTAACGGTCTCCGCCCCCCCCGAGACCCAGTACTTC	TRBJ2-5	.	.	TRBV7-5
CARRGGTYNSPLHF	TGTGCCAGGAGGGGGGGAACCTATAATTCACCCCTCCACTTT	TRBJ1-6	.	.	TRBV6-4
CASSYSNAGGADTQYF	TGTGCCAGCAGTTACTCGAATGCGGGGGGTGCAGATACGCAGTATTTT	TRBJ2-3	TRBD2	.	TRBV6-5
CASSLGGLASNEQFF	TGTGCCAGCAGCTTAGGTGGACTAGCCTCCAATGAGCAGTTCTTC	TRBJ2-1	TRBD2	.	TRBV11-1
CASSRTGNTEAFF	TGTGCCAGCAGTCGGACAGGGAACACTGAAGCTTTCTTT	TRBJ1-1	TRBD1	.	TRBV6-5
CASREGTGATGANVLTF	TGTGCCAGCAGAGAAGGGACAGGGGCAACTGGGGCCAACGTCCTGACTTTC	TRBJ2-6	TRBD1	.	TRBV6-1
CASSTVGDRLNYGYTF	TGTGCCAGCAGTACGGTAGGGGACAGGCTTAACTATGGCTACACCTTC	TRBJ1-2	TRBD1	.	TRBV28
CASSQDGDSGNTIYF	TGTGCCAGCAGCCAGGACGGGGACTCTGGAAACACCATATATTTT	TRBJ1-3	.	.	TRBV7-3
CASSFRQGGEETQYF	TGTGCCAGCAGCTTTAGACAGGGAGGTGAGGAGACCCAGTACTTC	TRBJ2-5	.	.	TRBV5-4
CASSWSGATGDEQFF	TGTGCCAGCAGTTGGTCAGGGGCCACTGGTGATGAGCAGTTCTTC	TRBJ2-1	.	.	TRBV28